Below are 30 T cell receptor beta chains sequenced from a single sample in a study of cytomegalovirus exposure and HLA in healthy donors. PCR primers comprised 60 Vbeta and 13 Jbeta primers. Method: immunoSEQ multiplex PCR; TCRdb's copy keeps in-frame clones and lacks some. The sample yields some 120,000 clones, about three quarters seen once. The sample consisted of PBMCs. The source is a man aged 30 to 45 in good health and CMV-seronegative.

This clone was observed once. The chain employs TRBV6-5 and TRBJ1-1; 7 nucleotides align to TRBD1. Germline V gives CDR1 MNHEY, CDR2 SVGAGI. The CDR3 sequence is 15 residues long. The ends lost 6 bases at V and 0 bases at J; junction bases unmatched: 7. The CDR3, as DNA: TGTGCCAGCAGACCCGGGACAGCATTGAACACTGAAGCTTTCTTT. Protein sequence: CASRPGTALNTEAFF.

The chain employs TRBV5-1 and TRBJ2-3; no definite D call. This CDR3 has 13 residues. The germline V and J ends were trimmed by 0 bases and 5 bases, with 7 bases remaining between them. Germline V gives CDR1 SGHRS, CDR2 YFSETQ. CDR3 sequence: CASSLELGDTQYF. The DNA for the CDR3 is TGCGCCAGCAGCTTGGAACTTGGAGATACGCAGTATTTT.

CDR3 nucleotide sequence: TGTGCCAGCAGCTTAGAAGGTAGCCGGGGTTTTCTGTTCTTC. Translated: CASSLEGSRGFLFF. This chain links TRBV11-1 with TRBJ2-1; maybe TRBD2 (5 bases). The CDR3 is 14 residues long. The V end was cut by 1 base, the J end by 15 bases, with 19 bases between. Germline V CDR1 and CDR2: SGHAT, FQDESV (reference sequence).

The DNA of the CDR3 is TGTGCCACCAGCCAGGGGACCTACGAGCAGTACTTC. Protein: CATSQGTYEQYF. This rearrangement joins TRBV15 to TRBJ2-7; the D gene is possibly TRBD1 (6 bases). The germline V and J ends were trimmed by 5 bases and 2 bases, with 7 bases remaining between them. The length of the CDR3 is 12 residues. Germline V gene sequence: CDR1 LNHNV, CDR2 YYDKDF (reference sequence).

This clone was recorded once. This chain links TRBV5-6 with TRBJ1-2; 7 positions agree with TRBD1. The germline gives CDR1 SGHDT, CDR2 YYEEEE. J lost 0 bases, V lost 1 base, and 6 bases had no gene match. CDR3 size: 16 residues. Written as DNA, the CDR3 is TGTGCCAGCAGCTTGCAGGGACAGCCTACTAACTATGGCTACACCTTC. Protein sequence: CASSLQGQPTNYGYTF.

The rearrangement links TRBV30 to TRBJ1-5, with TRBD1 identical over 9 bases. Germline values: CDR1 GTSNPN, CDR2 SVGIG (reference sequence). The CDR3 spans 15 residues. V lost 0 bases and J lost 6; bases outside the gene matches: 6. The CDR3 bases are TGTGCCTGGAGTGTATTGGACAGGGGTTCTCAGCCCCAGCATTTT. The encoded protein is CAWSVLDRGSQPQHF.

CDR3 sequence: CASSVIKGRAYEQYF. The CDR3 DNA reads as TGTGCCAGCAGTGTGATCAAGGGGCGAGCCTACGAGCAGTACTTC. The rearrangement uses TRBV2 and TRBJ2-7; D is perhaps TRBD1 (5 bases). This CDR3 comprises 15 residues. Germline loops: CDR1 SNHLY, CDR2 FYNNEI. V dropped 4 bases and J dropped 2 bases, with 15 bases sitting between them.

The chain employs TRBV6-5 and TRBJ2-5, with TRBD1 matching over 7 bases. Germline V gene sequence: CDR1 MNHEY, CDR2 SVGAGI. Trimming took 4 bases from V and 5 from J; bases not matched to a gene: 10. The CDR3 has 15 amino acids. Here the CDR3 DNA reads TGTGCCAGCAGTTCGAGGGACAGATCGGGGGAGACCCAGTACTTC. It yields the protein CASSSRDRSGETQYF.

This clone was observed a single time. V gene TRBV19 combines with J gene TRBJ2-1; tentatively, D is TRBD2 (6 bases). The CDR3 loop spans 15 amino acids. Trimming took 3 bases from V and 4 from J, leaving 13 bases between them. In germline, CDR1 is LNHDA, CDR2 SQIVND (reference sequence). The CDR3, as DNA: TGTGCCAGTAGTATGTCAGCGGGCCTATACAATGAGCAGTTCTTC. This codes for CASSMSAGLYNEQFF. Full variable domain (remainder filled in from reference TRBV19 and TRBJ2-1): DGGITQSPKYLFRKEGQNVTLSCEQNLNHDAMYWYRQDPGQGLRLIYYSQIVNDFQKGDIAEGYSVSREKKESFPLTVTSAQKNPTAFYLCASSMSAGLYNEQFFGPGTRLTVL.

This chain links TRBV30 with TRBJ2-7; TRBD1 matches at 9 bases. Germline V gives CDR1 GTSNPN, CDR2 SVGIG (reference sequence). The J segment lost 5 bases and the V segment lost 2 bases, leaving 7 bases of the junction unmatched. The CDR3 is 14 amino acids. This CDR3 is CAWSRGQGKNEQYF. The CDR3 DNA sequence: TGTGCCTGGAGTCGTGGACAGGGGAAAAACGAGCAGTACTTC.

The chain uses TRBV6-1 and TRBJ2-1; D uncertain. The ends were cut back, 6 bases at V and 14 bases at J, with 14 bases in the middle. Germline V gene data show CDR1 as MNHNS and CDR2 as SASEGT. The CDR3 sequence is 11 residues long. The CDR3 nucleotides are TGTGCCAGCAGAGTTACTCGACACAAGTTCTTC. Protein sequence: CASRVTRHKFF.

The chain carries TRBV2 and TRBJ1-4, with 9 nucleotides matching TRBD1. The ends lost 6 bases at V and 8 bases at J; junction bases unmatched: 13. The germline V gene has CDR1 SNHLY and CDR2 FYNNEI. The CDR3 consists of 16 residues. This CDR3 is CASRLGRQGGREKLFF. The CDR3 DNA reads TGTGCCAGCAGGCTTGGCCGACAGGGGGGAAGGGAAAAACTGTTTTTT.

The CDR3 spells CASSLMGGTVVSYNEQFF. For the CDR3, the DNA is TGTGCCAGCAGCTTAATGGGCGGGACAGTCGTTTCCTACAATGAGCAGTTCTTC. The V and J genes are TRBV5-6 and TRBJ2-1, with TRBD1 as a possible D gene (7 bases). The CDR3 has 18 amino acids. CDR1 and CDR2 from the germline V gene are SGHDT and YYEEEE. V was shortened by 2 bases and J by 1 base, with 19 bases between the two germline ends. The variable domain in full, completed from reference TRBV5-6 and TRBJ2-1, reads DAGVTQSPTHLIKTRGQQVTLRCSPKSGHDTVSWYQQALGQGPQFIFQYYEEEERQRGNFPDRFSGHQFPNYSSELNVNALLLGDSALYLCASSLMGGTVVSYNEQFFGPGTRLTVL.

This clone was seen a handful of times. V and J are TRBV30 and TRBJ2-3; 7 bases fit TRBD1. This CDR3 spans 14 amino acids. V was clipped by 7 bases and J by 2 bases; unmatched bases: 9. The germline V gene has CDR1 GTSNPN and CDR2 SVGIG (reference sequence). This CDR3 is CASYRGGHTDTQYF. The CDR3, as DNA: TGTGCCTCTTACAGGGGCGGACACACAGATACGCAGTATTTT. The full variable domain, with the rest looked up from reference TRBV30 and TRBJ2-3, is SQTIHQWPATLVQPVGSPLSLECTVEGTSNPNLYWYRQAAGRGLQLLFYSVGIGQISSEVPQNLSASRPQDRQFILSSKKLLLSDSGFYLCASYRGGHTDTQYFGPGTRLTVL.

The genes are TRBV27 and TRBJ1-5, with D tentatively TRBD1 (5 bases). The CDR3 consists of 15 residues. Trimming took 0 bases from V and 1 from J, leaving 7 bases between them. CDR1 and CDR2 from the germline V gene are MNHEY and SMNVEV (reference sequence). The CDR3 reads CASSLSPGSNQPQHF. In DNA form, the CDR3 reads TGTGCCAGCAGTTTATCCCCAGGGAGCAATCAGCCCCAGCATTTT.

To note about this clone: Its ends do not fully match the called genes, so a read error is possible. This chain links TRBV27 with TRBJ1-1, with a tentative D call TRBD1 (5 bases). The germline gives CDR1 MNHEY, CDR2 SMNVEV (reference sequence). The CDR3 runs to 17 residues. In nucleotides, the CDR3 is TGTGCCAGCAGTGTATCAGCGCCGGGACTTGGCTACACTGAAGCTTTCTTT. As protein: CASSVSAPGLGYTEAFF.

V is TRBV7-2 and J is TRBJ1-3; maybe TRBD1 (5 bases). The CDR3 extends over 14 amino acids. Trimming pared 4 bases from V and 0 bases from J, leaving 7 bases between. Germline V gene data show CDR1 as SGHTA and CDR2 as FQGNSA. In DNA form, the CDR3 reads TGTGCCAGCAGCTCAGGGATCTCTGGAAACACCATATATTTT. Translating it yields CASSSGISGNTIYF.

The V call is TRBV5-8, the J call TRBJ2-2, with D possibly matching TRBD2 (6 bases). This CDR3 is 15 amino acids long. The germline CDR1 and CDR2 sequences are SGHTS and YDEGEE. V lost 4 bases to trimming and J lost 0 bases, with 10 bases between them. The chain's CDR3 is CASSIPSANTGELFF. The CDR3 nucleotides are TGTGCCAGCAGCATCCCTAGCGCGAACACCGGGGAGCTGTTTTTT.

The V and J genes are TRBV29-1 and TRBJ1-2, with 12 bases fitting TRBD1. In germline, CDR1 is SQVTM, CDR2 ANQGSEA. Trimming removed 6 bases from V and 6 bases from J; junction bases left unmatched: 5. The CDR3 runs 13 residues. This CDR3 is CSVGTGGVDGYTF. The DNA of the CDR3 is TGCAGCGTAGGGACAGGGGGCGTCGATGGCTACACCTTC.

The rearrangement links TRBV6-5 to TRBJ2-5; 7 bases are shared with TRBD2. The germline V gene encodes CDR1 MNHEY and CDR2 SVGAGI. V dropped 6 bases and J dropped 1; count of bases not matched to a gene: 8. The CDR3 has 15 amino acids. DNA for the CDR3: TGTGCCAGCAGCTGGGGGGGTGGGGCCCAAGAGACCCAGTACTTC. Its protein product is CASSWGGGAQETQYF.

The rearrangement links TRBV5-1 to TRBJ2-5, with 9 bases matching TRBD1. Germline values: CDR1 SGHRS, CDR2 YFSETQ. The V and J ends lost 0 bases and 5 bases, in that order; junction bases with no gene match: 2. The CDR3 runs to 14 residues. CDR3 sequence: CASSLGDREETQYF. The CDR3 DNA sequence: TGCGCCAGCAGCTTGGGGGACAGGGAGGAGACCCAGTACTTC.

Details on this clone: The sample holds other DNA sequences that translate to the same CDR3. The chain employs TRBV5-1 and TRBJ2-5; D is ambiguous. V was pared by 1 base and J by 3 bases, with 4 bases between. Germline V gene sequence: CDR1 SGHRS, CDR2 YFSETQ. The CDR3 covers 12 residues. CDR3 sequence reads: CASSLSEETQYF. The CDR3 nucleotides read TGCGCCAGCAGCTTGTCAGAAGAGACCCAGTACTTC.

CDR3 sequence (DNA): TGTGCCAGTAGTATCGGTACGCGAAATGAGCAGTTCTTC. Translating gives CASSIGTRNEQFF. The chain links TRBV19 to TRBJ2-1; D is undetermined. V was cut by 3 bases and J by 7 bases, with 10 bases left in between. This CDR3 spans 13 amino acids. Germline V gene sequence: CDR1 LNHDA, CDR2 SQIVND (reference sequence).

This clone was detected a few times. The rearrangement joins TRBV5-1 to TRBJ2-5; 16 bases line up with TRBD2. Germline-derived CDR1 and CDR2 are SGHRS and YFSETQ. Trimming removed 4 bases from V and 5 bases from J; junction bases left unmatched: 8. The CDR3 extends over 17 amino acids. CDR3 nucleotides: TGCGCCAGCAGCACCGGGACTAGCGGGGGGGGTCACGAGACCCAGTACTTC. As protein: CASSTGTSGGGHETQYF. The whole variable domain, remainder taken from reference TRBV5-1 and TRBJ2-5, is KAGVTQTPRYLIKTRGQQVTLSCSPISGHRSVSWYQQTPGQGLQFLFEYFSETQRNKGNFPGRFSGRQFSNSRSEMNVSTLELGDSALYLCASSTGTSGGGHETQYFGPGTRLLVL.

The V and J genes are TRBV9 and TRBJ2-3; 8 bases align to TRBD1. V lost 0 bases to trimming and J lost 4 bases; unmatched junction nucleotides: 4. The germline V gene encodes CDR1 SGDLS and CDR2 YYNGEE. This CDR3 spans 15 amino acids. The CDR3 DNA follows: TGTGCCAGCAGCGTAGCCTCAGGGGGCGCAGATACGCAGTATTTT. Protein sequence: CASSVASGGADTQYF.

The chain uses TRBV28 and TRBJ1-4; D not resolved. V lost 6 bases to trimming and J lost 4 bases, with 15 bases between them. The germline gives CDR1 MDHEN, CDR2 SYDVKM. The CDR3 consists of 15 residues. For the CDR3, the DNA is TGTGCCAGCAGCCGCCAGAGCAGGCTTAATGAAAAACTGTTTTTT. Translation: CASSRQSRLNEKLFF.

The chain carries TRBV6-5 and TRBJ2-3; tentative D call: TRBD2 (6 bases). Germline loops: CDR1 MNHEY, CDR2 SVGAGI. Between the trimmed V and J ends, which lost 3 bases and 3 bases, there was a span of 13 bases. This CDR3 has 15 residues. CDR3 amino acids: CASSYLGTETDTQYF. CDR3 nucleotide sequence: TGTGCCAGCAGTTATCTCGGGACTGAGACAGATACGCAGTATTTT.

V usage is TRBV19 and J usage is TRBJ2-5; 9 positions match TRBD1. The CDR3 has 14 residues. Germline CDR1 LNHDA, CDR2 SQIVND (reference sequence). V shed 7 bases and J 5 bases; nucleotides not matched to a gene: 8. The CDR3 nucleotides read TGTGCCAGTACCCCGGGACAGGGTTTGGAGACCCAGTACTTC. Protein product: CASTPGQGLETQYF.

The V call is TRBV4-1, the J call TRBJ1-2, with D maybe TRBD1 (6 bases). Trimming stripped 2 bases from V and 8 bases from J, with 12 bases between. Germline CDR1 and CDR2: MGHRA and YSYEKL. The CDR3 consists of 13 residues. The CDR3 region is CASSQQQGYGYTF. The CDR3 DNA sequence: TGCGCCAGCAGCCAACAACAGGGATACGGCTACACCTTC.

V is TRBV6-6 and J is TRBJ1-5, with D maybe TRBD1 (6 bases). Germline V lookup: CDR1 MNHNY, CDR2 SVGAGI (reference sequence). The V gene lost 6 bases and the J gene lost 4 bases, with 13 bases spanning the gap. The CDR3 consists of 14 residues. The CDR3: CASRPDRWNQPQHF. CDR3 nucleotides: TGTGCCAGCAGACCGGACAGATGGAATCAGCCCCAGCATTTT.